The 22 T cell receptor beta chains below all came from one sample that was sequenced in a study of OX40 agonist ivuxolimab in advanced cancers. Here immunoSEQ multiplex PCR was the method, and the copy in TCRdb shows in-frame clones only, minus some. The repertoire holds some 80,000 clones, with roughly 92% as singletons. Source: CD4+ or CD8+ T cells sorted from blood, taken in a trial of the OX40 agonist ivuxolimab. Source of these receptors: an adult with an advanced solid tumor such as melanoma, head and neck, liver or kidney cancer.

The gene calls are TRBV11-3 and TRBJ2-3; unclear D gene. The CDR3 contains 14 residues. V lost 1 base and J 1 base, leaving 6 bases between the germline ends. Germline V lookup: CDR1 SGHNT, CDR2 YENEEA. The CDR3 region is CASSLGGRTDTQYF. CDR3 DNA: TGTGCCAGCAGCTTAGGCGGACGCACAGATACGCAGTATTTT.

This clone was recorded a few times. The V gene is TRBV5-1, the J gene TRBJ2-1, with D possibly being TRBD2 (6 bases). The CDR3 has 14 residues. The germline V gene encodes CDR1 SGHRS and CDR2 YFSETQ. V was pared by 3 bases and J by 0 bases, with 7 bases between. CDR3 sequence reads: CASSSGDSYNEQFF. CDR3 in DNA: TGCGCCAGCAGCTCGGGGGACTCCTACAATGAGCAGTTCTTC.

The V call is TRBV19, the J call TRBJ2-7; D not resolved. Trimming cost V 4 bases and J 2 bases, with 12 bases left between them. The CDR3 totals 14 residues. Germline CDR1 is LNHDA and CDR2 is SQIVND (reference sequence). The CDR3: CASSKSGHPYEQYF. In DNA form, the CDR3 reads TGTGCCAGTAGTAAGTCGGGCCATCCCTACGAGCAGTACTTC.

This chain uses TRBV28 with TRBJ2-3; D gene uncertain. The V end was cut by 4 bases, the J end by 6 bases, with 14 bases between. The CDR3 consists of 14 residues. Germline CDR1 MDHEN, CDR2 SYDVKM. The CDR3 here is CASSSPGGGDTQYF. The CDR3 DNA reads as TGTGCCAGCAGTTCCCCGGGTGGTGGGGATACGCAGTATTTT.

This clone was seen once. The V call is TRBV14, the J call TRBJ2-3, with D hard to call. The ends were cut back, 1 base at V and 1 base at J, with 6 bases in the middle. The length of the CDR3 is 14 residues. Germline CDR1 SGHDN, CDR2 FVKESK. As DNA, the CDR3 is TGTGCCAGCAGCCAAGGCCCCGGCACAGATACGCAGTATTTT. Translating gives CASSQGPGTDTQYF.

The CDR3 bases are TGCGCCAGCAACTCCGGGACCTACTACAATGAGCAGTTCTTC. Encoded protein: CASNSGTYYNEQFF. The rearrangement uses TRBV5-1 and TRBJ2-1; either TRBD1 or TRBD2 may supply D (5 bases each). The CDR3 is 14 residues long. With 6 bases removed from V and 3 bases from J, the gap between germline ends came to 13 bases. Germline V lookup: CDR1 SGHRS, CDR2 YFSETQ.

The genes are TRBV19 and TRBJ1-4; weak D call: TRBD1 (5 bases). Trimming stripped 7 bases from V and 0 bases from J, with 15 bases between. The CDR3 runs to 16 residues. The germline V gene has CDR1 LNHDA and CDR2 SQIVND (reference sequence). The CDR3 sequence: CASTRWGGATNEKLFF. As DNA, the CDR3 is TGTGCCAGTACCAGATGGGGAGGGGCAACTAATGAAAAACTGTTTTTT.

A word on this clone: Other DNA sequences in this sample translate to the same CDR3. V gene TRBV28 combines with J gene TRBJ1-2; TRBD1 might be the D (6 bases). The CDR3 totals 13 residues. V was shortened by 6 bases and J by 4 bases, with 12 bases between the two germline ends. Per germline, CDR1 MDHEN and CDR2 SYDVKM. The DNA for the CDR3 is TGTGCCAGCAGCCTACAGGGCGCCTATGGCTACACCTTC. Amino acid sequence: CASSLQGAYGYTF.

The CDR3 region is CASSQGRNEKLFF. DNA of the CDR3: TGCGCCAGCAGCCAGGGCCGTAATGAAAAACTGTTTTTT. This chain uses TRBV4-1 with TRBJ1-4; D unclear. Germline CDR1 is MGHRA and CDR2 is YSYEKL. With 3 bases removed from V and 4 bases from J, the gap between germline ends came to 6 bases. The CDR3 loop spans 13 amino acids.

The V and J genes are TRBV6-4 and TRBJ1-1; D is possibly TRBD1 (5 bases). The germline gives CDR1 MRHNA, CDR2 SNTAGT. Trimming pared 6 bases from V and 1 base from J, leaving 21 bases between. This CDR3 is built from 17 residues. CDR3 nucleotide sequence: TGTGCCAGCAGGCCACGTGGGGCTACCTGGGGGAACACTGAAGCTTTCTTT. Translated, it gives CASRPRGATWGNTEAFF.

V gene TRBV27 combines with J gene TRBJ1-1; D is perhaps TRBD1 (6 bases). Trimming stripped 4 bases from V and 5 bases from J, with 17 bases between. Germline V gene data show CDR1 as MNHEY and CDR2 as SMNVEV (reference sequence). The CDR3 is made up of 15 amino acids. The CDR3 nucleotides are TGTGCCAGCAGTTCTACAGGGCCCGGTTGGACTGAAGCTTTCTTT. Its translation: CASSSTGPGWTEAFF.

V and J are TRBV27 and TRBJ2-7; the D gene is possibly TRBD2 (5 bases). The germline gives CDR1 MNHEY, CDR2 SMNVEV (reference sequence). Trimming pared 6 bases from V and 2 bases from J, leaving 20 bases between. CDR3 size: 16 residues. As DNA, the CDR3 is TGTGCCAGCAGCCGCTTTGGGGAGCGGTTTGCCTACGAGCAGTACTTC. Its protein is CASSRFGERFAYEQYF.

This chain joins TRBV15 and TRBJ2-7; no firm D call. V lost 0 bases and J 2 bases, leaving 14 bases between the germline ends. Germline CDR1 and CDR2: LNHNV and YYDKDF (reference sequence). CDR3 length: 16 amino acids. The DNA of the CDR3 is TGTGCCACCAGCAGAGATGCTTGGCCCACCCCCTACGAGCAGTACTTC. It specifies CATSRDAWPTPYEQYF.

The J gene is TRBJ2-7, the V gene TRBV11-2; 10 bases are shared with TRBD2. The length of the CDR3 is 14 residues. CDR1 and CDR2 (germline): SGHAT, FQNNGV. Trimming at V came to 1 base and at J to 5 bases, leaving 2 bases not matched to a gene. CDR3 residues: CASSLGSGGDEQYF. The CDR3, as DNA: TGTGCCAGCAGCTTAGGCAGCGGGGGGGACGAGCAGTACTTC.

The chain uses TRBV5-8 and TRBJ2-2; the match to TRBD1 covers 9 bases. The CDR3 is made up of 17 amino acids. V dropped 3 bases and J dropped 1; count of bases not matched to a gene: 7. The germline V gene has CDR1 SGHTS and CDR2 YDEGEE. The CDR3 protein is CASSSSTGQGNTGELFF. Here the CDR3 DNA reads TGTGCCAGCAGCTCATCGACGGGACAGGGGAACACCGGGGAGCTGTTTTTT.

The rearrangement uses TRBV29-1 and TRBJ2-5; 9 bases line up with TRBD1. This CDR3 is built from 13 residues. The junction had 6 bases not matched to a gene; V was cut back by 6 bases and J by 4 bases. Germline V CDR1 and CDR2: SQVTM, ANQGSEA. CDR3 protein: CSVGQGIGETQYF. CDR3 in DNA: TGCAGCGTGGGACAGGGAATCGGAGAGACCCAGTACTTC.

The chain joins TRBV19 to TRBJ1-1, with 7 bases lining up with TRBD1. The CDR3 contains 15 residues. V trimming: 5 bases; J trimming: 3 bases; junction bases outside the gene matches: 9. CDR1 is LNHDA, CDR2 SQIVND, per germline (reference sequence). In DNA form, the CDR3 reads TGTGCCAGTAGTGTGGGGGCAGGGGGAGACACTGAAGCTTTCTTT. Translated, it gives CASSVGAGGDTEAFF.

This chain connects TRBV2 to TRBJ1-1, with TRBD1 identical over 7 bases. This CDR3 contains 14 residues. Trimming removed 7 bases from V and 4 bases from J; junction bases left unmatched: 9. Germline V gene lookup returns CDR1 SNHLY and CDR2 FYNNEI. CDR3 coding DNA: TGTGCCAGCACTTCGACAGGGATCGGCACTGAAGCTTTCTTT. Translating it yields CASTSTGIGTEAFF.

DNA of the CDR3: TGTGCCAGCAGCTTGTCTATCGTGAGGGGTAATGAAAAACTGTTTTTT. Amino acids: CASSLSIVRGNEKLFF. The chain couples TRBV7-9 to TRBJ1-4; D is perhaps TRBD1 (5 bases). V gave up 3 bases and J gave up 4 bases, with 15 bases separating them. This CDR3 comprises 16 residues. The V gene's germline CDR1 is SEHNR and CDR2 FQNEAQ (reference sequence).

This chain joins TRBV2 and TRBJ1-5, with 8 bases aligning to TRBD1. The CDR3 runs to 15 residues. V lost 6 bases and J lost 3; bases outside the gene matches: 7. Germline lookup yields CDR1 SNHLY and CDR2 FYNNEI. The CDR3: CASRWEQGDNQPQHF. The CDR3 coding sequence is TGTGCCAGCAGGTGGGAACAGGGGGACAATCAGCCCCAGCATTTT.

This clone was picked up one time. The chain combines TRBV18 with TRBJ1-2; the match to TRBD1 covers 8 bases. The CDR3 contains 14 residues. The germline V gene encodes CDR1 KGHSH and CDR2 LQKENI. V was pared by 3 bases and J by 4 bases, with 4 bases of the junction left unmatched. CDR3 amino acids: CASSPSGGSYGYTF. The CDR3 coding sequence is TGTGCCAGCTCACCCTCAGGGGGCAGCTATGGCTACACCTTC. Supplemented by reference TRBV18 and TRBJ1-2, the full variable domain reads NAGVMQNPRHLVRRRGQEARLRCSPMKGHSHVYWYRQLPEEGLKFMVYLQKENIIDESGMPKERFSAEFPKEGPSILRIQQVVRGDSAAYFCASSPSGGSYGYTFGSGTRLTVV.

This CDR3 is CASSYSGLAGDTQYF. CDR3 sequence (DNA): TGTGCCAGCAGTTACTCGGGGTTAGCGGGAGATACGCAGTATTTT. The V gene is TRBV6-6, the J gene TRBJ2-3; the match to TRBD2 covers 7 bases. The V gene's germline CDR1 is MNHNY and CDR2 SVGAGI (reference sequence). V lost 0 bases to trimming and J lost 5 bases; unmatched junction nucleotides: 5. The CDR3 contains 15 residues.